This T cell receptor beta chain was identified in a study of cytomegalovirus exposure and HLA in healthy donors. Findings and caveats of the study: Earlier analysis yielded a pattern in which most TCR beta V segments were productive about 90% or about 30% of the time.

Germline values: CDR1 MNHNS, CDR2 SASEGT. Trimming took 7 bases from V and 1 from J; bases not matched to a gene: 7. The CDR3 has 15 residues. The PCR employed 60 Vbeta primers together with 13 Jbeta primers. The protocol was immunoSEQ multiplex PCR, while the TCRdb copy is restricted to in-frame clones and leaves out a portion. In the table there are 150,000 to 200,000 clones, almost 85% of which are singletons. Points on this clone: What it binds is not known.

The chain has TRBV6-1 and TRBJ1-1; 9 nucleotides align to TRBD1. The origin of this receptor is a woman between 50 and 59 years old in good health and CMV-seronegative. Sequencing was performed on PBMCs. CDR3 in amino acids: CASTFDRGGNTEAFF. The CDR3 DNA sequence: TGTGCCAGCACCTTCGACAGGGGGGGGAACACTGAAGCTTTCTTT.